This TCR beta chain was obtained from a study of cytomegalovirus exposure and HLA in healthy donors. As for the study in general: HLA-typed donors contributed 65 million to 95 million unique TCRs, which were held in an early data release. Study-wide points: V- and J-gene trimming of TCR beta was linked (in a later analysis) to a missense DCLRE1C variant. Fewer N-insertions than the roughly 670-donor mean were reportedly shown by an Asian-associated ancestry cluster in a later analysis. CMV serostatus was the only recorded immune exposure for donors.

The CDR3 sequence is 16 residues long. Germline-derived CDR1 and CDR2 are SQVTM and ANQGSEA. The V end was cut by 4 bases, the J end by 5 bases, with 23 bases between. This PCR relied on a set of 60 Vbeta primers and 13 Jbeta primers. TCRdb keeps only in-frame clones here, not all; method: immunoSEQ multiplex PCR. The sample has approximately 80,000 clones, roughly 70% seen once. With regard to this clone: The antigen is undetermined.

The chain recombines TRBV29-1 with TRBJ1-1, with D unresolved. Sequencing was done on a sample of PBMCs. This receptor was obtained from a man aged 25 to 45 in good health and CMV-seropositive. As DNA, the CDR3 is TGCAGCGTTGGGTCGGGGATCGGCCTAAGCAGTACTGAAGCTTTCTTT. Protein: CSVGSGIGLSSTEAFF.